Listed here is a single T cell receptor beta chain. No antigen is known for it. No base qualities exist here, and no much larger clone lies one base off it. These data originate in a study of blood T cell repertoires in COVID-19 (dated by TCRdb to about 2020). The study in broad terms: Collaborator samples came from the United States, Italy and Spain and covered acute and convalescent phases of COVID-19. The material from the prospective study consisted of cDNA or gDNA derived from T cells, B-cell-depleted T cells, or PBMCs. Subjects who had been exposed to COVID-19, were actively infected with it, or had recovered from it provided the deeply sampled blood TCRbeta repertoires that made up the dataset. The repertoires were released in a freely available public database intended as a resource for research on the immune response to SARS-CoV-2. The samples were drawn from the first 160 participants of the ongoing ImmuneRACE study and from 950 to 1,500 subjects provided by 6 global collaborators. Sample metadata almost always included a de-identified subject ID, COVID-19 status, age in years and sex. HLA class I and class II types, where available, came from metadata supplied by the sample provider rather than from assay-based typing.

The paper's findings and limits, for the study overall: Clinical and demographic metadata were provided uncurated, with the amount varying by source and participant.

Via the germline V gene, CDR1 is MGHDK and CDR2 SYGVNS. The germline V and J ends show losses of 7 bases and 0 bases respectively, and no gene match explains 15 bases of the junction. Spanning cysteine to phenylalanine, the CDR3 consists of 17 amino acids. CDR3 DNA is the only sequence kept; it has 51 bases, read in frame from the first base. One collaborating source in Seattle enrolled patients while the patients were actively infected and followed the patients over time throughout the course of disease. Whole blood was collected in K2EDTA tubes by collaborating institutions according to the institutions' own protocols. For TCRbeta analysis, collaborator samples were shipped as frozen whole blood, as isolated PBMCs, or as DNA extracted from either sample type. The immunoSEQ Assay, a bias-controlled multiplex PCR, was used to amplify TCRbeta CDR3 regions from genomic DNA. As for how the authors treated the data: The number of nucleated cells in each sample was estimated from the amplification of reference gene primers within the assay. To quantify the absolute abundance of each unique TCRbeta CDR3 rearrangement, sequence reads were collapsed and filtered. For each sample, productive Simpson clonality was calculated as the square root of Simpson's diversity index over productive rearrangements. Entries here come from immuneACCESS through TCRdb and include only in-frame sequences with V and J called. Some clones fail to appear in such tables; in the studies checked, an unresolved V gene covers under half of the shortfall, and the cause of the remainder is unknown. V and J calls and clone size are copied from that table; D and trimming were computed from the DNA. This sample holds some 320,000 clones; roughly 89% were observed only once. The ten biggest clones cover 11% of the sample.

This sequence originates from a woman in her twenties or thirties with COVID-19, enrolled during active disease. The sample was peripheral blood. The chain couples TRBV25-1 to TRBJ2-7, and TRBD1 matches 7 of the central bases. At the DNA level, the sequence is TGTGCCAGCACCCCCGGGGTGGGGACAGCCTACTCCTACGAGCAGTACTTC. The translation is CASTPGVGTAYSYEQYF.